The clone carrying this T cell receptor beta chain was seen once. This entry comes from a study of blood T cell repertoires in COVID-19. Looking at the study overall: The United States, Italy and Spain were the sources of the acute and convalescent COVID-19 samples. PBMCs, B-cell-depleted T cells, or T cells were the source of the cDNA or gDNA that made up the material.

Per the germline V gene, CDR1 is SGHNT and CDR2 is YYREEE (reference sequence). This CDR3 is 16 amino acids long. The ends lost 3 bases at V and 0 bases at J; junction bases unmatched: 6. Authors' processing steps: Amplification of reference gene primers provided the estimated nucleated cell counts. Profiling relied on immunoSEQ multiplex PCR, and the TCRdb table lists in-frame clones only, not all of them. For V, J and clone size, that table is used; D and trimming come from the DNA. The sample shows almost 200,000 clones, about 82% of them seen only once. Sequencing input: peripheral blood. The J gene is TRBJ1-1, the V gene TRBV5-4; 9 nucleotides agree with TRBD1. The TCR comes from a man aged 55 to 70 with COVID-19, enrolled during active disease. The CDR3 nucleotides are TGTGCCAGCAGCTCGGACAGGGGTTTGCTGAACACTGAAGCTTTCTTT. Residues: CASSSDRGLLNTEAFF.